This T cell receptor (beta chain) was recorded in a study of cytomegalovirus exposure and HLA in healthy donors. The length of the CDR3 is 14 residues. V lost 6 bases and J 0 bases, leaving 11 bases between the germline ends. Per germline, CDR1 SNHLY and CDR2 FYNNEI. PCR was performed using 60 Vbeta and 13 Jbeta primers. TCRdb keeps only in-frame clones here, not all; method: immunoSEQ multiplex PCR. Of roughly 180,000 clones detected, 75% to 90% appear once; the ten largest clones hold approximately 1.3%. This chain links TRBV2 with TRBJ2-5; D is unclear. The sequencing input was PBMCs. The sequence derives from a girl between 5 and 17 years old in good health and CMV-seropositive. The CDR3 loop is CASSPTSYQETQYF. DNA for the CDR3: TGTGCCAGCAGCCCGACTTCCTACCAAGAGACCCAGTACTTC.